The present TCR beta chain was sequenced within a study of radiation and T cells in renal cell carcinoma. Study-wide findings and caveats: Compared with controls, irradiated tumors had more, larger dominant CDR3 motifs. Sampling covered only around 1 g of each tumor.

Treatment defined: treatment-naive control, cytoreductive nephrectomy. Repertoires were generated with immunoSEQ multiplex PCR, while TCRdb's copy carries only in-frame clones and drops some. The sample holds 8,000 to 8,500 clones; roughly 69% are singletons and the top ten take roughly 20%. The germline V gene has CDR1 SGHTA and CDR2 FQGNSA. This CDR3 is built from 14 residues. Unmatched junction bases numbered 8, after V lost 6 bases and J lost 7 bases. Concerning this clone: Its target is not known.

The chain combines TRBV7-2 with TRBJ1-2; 10 bases agree with TRBD1. The sample was tumor tissue, taken from a patient whose treatment was nephrectomy without radiotherapy. This TCR derives from a man between 60 and 75 years old with renal cell carcinoma. The CDR3 sequence is CASSSGTGVTGYTF. The CDR3 DNA follows: TGTGCCAGCAGTAGTGGGACAGGGGTTACTGGCTACACCTTC.